These 18 T cell receptor beta chains originate from one sample sequenced in a study of blood T cell repertoires in COVID-19. TCRdb's table, derived via immunoSEQ multiplex PCR, lists solely in-frame clones and lacks some. The sample carries fewer than 200,000 clones, about four fifths recorded once. Input material: PBMCs or T cells enriched from blood (not recorded which). The source of these receptors is a woman aged 50 to 65 in a cohort exposed to, infected with or recovered from COVID-19 (not recorded which).

The gene calls are TRBV6-1 and TRBJ2-3; 9 bases map to TRBD2. Trimming removed 1 base from V and 1 base from J; junction bases left unmatched: 12. This CDR3 spans 19 amino acids. In germline, CDR1 is MNHNS, CDR2 SASEGT. The CDR3 sequence: CASSEGGASGNIRTDTQYF. The CDR3 DNA sequence: TGTGCCAGCAGTGAAGGGGGGGCTAGCGGGAACATACGCACAGATACGCAGTATTTT.

The chain combines TRBV6-5 with TRBJ1-5; D is possibly TRBD1 (5 bases). Deletions cut 6 bases from V and 4 bases from J, with 16 bases between. The CDR3 runs 15 residues. Germline V lookup: CDR1 MNHEY, CDR2 SVGAGI. The CDR3 bases are TGTGCCAGCAGGGCCGTTGACAGCTTAAATCAGCCCCAGCATTTT. Translation gives CASRAVDSLNQPQHF.

The rearrangement links TRBV11-2 to TRBJ2-3, with D perhaps TRBD1 (6 bases). The CDR3 totals 14 residues. The V end was cut by 4 bases, the J end by 1 base, with 9 bases between. The germline CDR1 and CDR2 sequences are SGHAT and FQNNGV. This CDR3 is CASSWGRRTDTQYF. The CDR3 DNA follows: TGTGCCAGCAGCTGGGGGCGTCGCACAGATACGCAGTATTTT.

This clone was recorded only once. The chain employs TRBV23-1 and TRBJ2-5; tentative D call: TRBD1 (6 bases). TRBV23-1 carries the ORF label, with uncertain function. Trimming left V 1 base short and J 5 bases short, with 8 bases between. The CDR3 is made up of 13 amino acids. CDR3 bases: TGCGCCAGCAGTCAATTTGACAGGGAGACCCAGTACTTC. It codes for CASSQFDRETQYF.

The chain employs TRBV24-1 and TRBJ2-3, with D possibly TRBD2 on 5 matching bases. This CDR3 comprises 12 residues. Germline CDR1 and CDR2: KGHDR and SFDVKD. Trimming shortened V by 6 bases and J by 12 bases, and 15 bases separated the two germline ends. The CDR3 here is CATSNGLQTQYF. CDR3 nucleotides: TGTGCCACCAGTAACGGACTTCAAACTCAGTATTTT.

The CDR3 nucleotides are TGTGCCAGCACCGAAAGGCCCGGGTACGATCAGCCCCAGCATTTT. Its translation: CASTERPGYDQPQHF. This chain connects TRBV2 to TRBJ1-5; D remains ambiguous. Germline CDR1 reads SNHLY; CDR2 reads FYNNEI. Trimming took 7 bases from V and 5 from J, leaving 18 bases between them. CDR3 length equals 15 residues.

This clone appeared a single time. The rearrangement joins TRBV7-9 to TRBJ1-3; 10 bases are shared with TRBD1. This CDR3 is 15 amino acids long. CDR1 is SEHNR, CDR2 FQNEAQ, per germline (reference sequence). Trimming took 6 bases from V and 4 from J; bases not matched to a gene: 6. CDR3 nucleotide sequence: TGTGCCAGCAGGACGACAGGGGGCTCAGGAAACACCATATATTTT. It codes for CASRTTGGSGNTIYF.

This clone was seen once. The V and J genes are TRBV9 and TRBJ2-5; possibly TRBD1 for D (5 bases). The germline CDR1 and CDR2 sequences are SGDLS and YYNGEE. The CDR3 runs to 15 residues. The V and J ends lost 2 bases and 4 bases respectively, with 15 bases between them. The CDR3 DNA reads as TGTGCCAGCAGCGTTACAGGAACGAAGCTAGAGACCCAGTACTTC. It encodes CASSVTGTKLETQYF.

Regarding this clone: Germline is not matched at one junction end, which may reflect a read error. The rearrangement links TRBV11-2 to TRBJ2-6; D uncertain. Germline values: CDR1 SGHAT, CDR2 FQNNGV. The CDR3 is made up of 12 amino acids. CDR3 protein: CASSSRANVLTF. The CDR3 nucleotides are TGTGCCAGCAGCTCTAGGGCCAACGTCCTGACTTTC.

J is TRBJ1-6 and V is TRBV20-1; TRBD1 agrees at 7 bases. This CDR3 comprises 18 residues. J gave up 0 bases and V 3 bases, and 11 bases lay outside the gene matches. Germline V gives CDR1 DFQATT, CDR2 SNEGSKA (reference sequence). CDR3 loop: CSASSTETGFSYNSPLHF. In DNA, the CDR3 is TGCAGTGCTAGTTCAACCGAGACAGGGTTCTCCTATAATTCACCCCTCCACTTT.

This chain connects TRBV7-9 to TRBJ2-7, with 8 bases aligning to TRBD1. In germline, CDR1 is SEHNR, CDR2 FQNEAQ (reference sequence). This CDR3 is built from 15 residues. The J segment lost 1 base and the V segment lost 4 bases, leaving 6 bases of the junction unmatched. Here the CDR3 DNA reads TGTGCCAGCAGCTCTGACAGGGGCGCTTCCTACGAGCAGTACTTC. Its translation is CASSSDRGASYEQYF.

V usage is TRBV18 and J usage is TRBJ1-1; TRBD1 might be the D (5 bases). The CDR3 loop spans 17 amino acids. Per germline, CDR1 KGHSH and CDR2 LQKENI. V was cut by 5 bases and J by 2 bases, with 21 bases left in between. CDR3 nucleotides: TGTGCCAGCTCAAAGTTGGGGGGGTCCGATACAAACACTGAAGCTTTCTTT. Protein sequence: CASSKLGGSDTNTEAFF.

The CDR3 here is CASSTGGQRYEQYF. CDR3 nucleotides: TGTGCCAGCAGTACGGGGGGGCAGAGGTACGAGCAGTACTTC. V is TRBV6-5 and J is TRBJ2-7, with 8 positions matching TRBD2. The V and J ends lost 5 bases and 4 bases, in that order; junction bases with no gene match: 7. The CDR3 spans 14 residues. Per the germline V gene, CDR1 is MNHEY and CDR2 is SVGAGI.

This clone was picked up one time. This rearrangement joins TRBV5-4 to TRBJ2-3; TRBD1 aligns across 8 bases. This CDR3 has 15 amino acids. Germline V gives CDR1 SGHNT, CDR2 YYREEE (reference sequence). The J segment lost 2 bases and the V segment lost 4 bases, leaving 6 bases of the junction unmatched. The CDR3 is CASSKDRDVTDTQYF. Written as DNA, the CDR3 is TGTGCCAGCAGCAAGGACAGGGATGTCACAGATACGCAGTATTTT.

The genes are TRBV29-1 and TRBJ1-5, with 7 nucleotides matching TRBD1. V was clipped by 4 bases and J by 5 bases; unmatched bases: 5. This CDR3 has 13 amino acids. Germline CDR1 SQVTM, CDR2 ANQGSEA. CDR3 loop: CSVAGTVDQPQHF. CDR3 nucleotides: TGCAGCGTTGCCGGGACAGTGGATCAGCCCCAGCATTTT. The full variable domain, rest sourced from reference TRBV29-1 and TRBJ1-5, is SAVISQKPSRDICQRGTSLTIQCQVDSQVTMMFWYRQQPGQSLTLIATANQGSEATYESGFVIDKFPISRPNLTFSTLTVSNMSPEDSSIYLCSVAGTVDQPQHFGDGTRLSIL.

This rearrangement joins TRBV29-1 to TRBJ1-1; tentatively, D is TRBD1 (6 bases). The CDR3 is 12 residues long. Germline V gene lookup returns CDR1 SQVTM and CDR2 ANQGSEA. V lost 4 bases to trimming and J lost 4 bases, with 10 bases between them. The CDR3 DNA sequence: TGCAGCGTTGCGGGACACTCCACTGAAGCTTTCTTT. Translated, it gives CSVAGHSTEAFF. Drawing the rest from reference TRBV29-1 and TRBJ1-1, the complete variable domain is SAVISQKPSRDICQRGTSLTIQCQVDSQVTMMFWYRQQPGQSLTLIATANQGSEATYESGFVIDKFPISRPNLTFSTLTVSNMSPEDSSIYLCSVAGHSTEAFFGQGTRLTVV.

This chain joins TRBV28 and TRBJ1-4; tentative D call: TRBD1 (6 bases). The germline gives CDR1 MDHEN, CDR2 SYDVKM. With 6 bases removed from V and 8 bases from J, the gap between germline ends came to 19 bases. This CDR3 has 15 amino acids. The CDR3: CASSPLSGVGEKLFF. The CDR3 DNA is TGTGCCAGCAGCCCCCTATCAGGGGTCGGGGAAAAACTGTTTTTT.

CDR3 sequence reads: CARPNRSGGKDTEAFF. The CDR3 DNA is TGTGCCAGACCCAATAGGAGCGGGGGCAAAGACACTGAAGCTTTCTTT. The chain is built from TRBV2 and TRBJ1-1; perhaps TRBD1 as D (6 bases). The CDR3 covers 16 residues. Deletions cut 9 bases from V and 3 bases from J, with 23 bases between. The germline CDR1 and CDR2 sequences are SNHLY and FYNNEI. Based on the CDR3 plus reference TRBV2 and TRBJ1-1, the full variable domain is EPEVTQTPSHQVTQMGQEVILRCVPISNHLYFYWYRQILGQKVEFLVSFYNNEISEKSEIFDDQFSVERPDGSNFTLKIRSTKLEDSAMYFCARPNRSGGKDTEAFFGQGTRLTVV.